The 29 T cell receptor beta chains below were found in one sample sequenced in a study of cytomegalovirus exposure and HLA in healthy donors. Sequenced by immunoSEQ multiplex PCR; TCRdb stores in-frame clones only, minus some. The sample holds about 120,000 clones, about nine tenths seen once. Sequenced sample: PBMCs. All receptors derive from a woman younger than 30 in good health and CMV-seronegative.

The chain combines TRBV18 with TRBJ2-1; 8 bases are shared with TRBD1. The CDR3 is 16 amino acids. Trimming removed 2 bases from V and 6 bases from J; junction bases left unmatched: 9. Germline V CDR1 and CDR2: KGHSH, LQKENI. The CDR3: CASSPDRRQGSNEQFF. The CDR3 DNA sequence: TGTGCCAGCTCACCAGACCGGAGACAGGGGAGCAATGAGCAGTTCTTC.

The chain employs TRBV15 and TRBJ2-2; a possible D gene is TRBD1 (5 bases). The CDR3 loop spans 16 amino acids. CDR1 and CDR2 (germline): LNHNV, YYDKDF (reference sequence). Trimming stripped 1 base from V and 1 base from J, with 10 bases between. Here the CDR3 reads CATSRAGPLNTGELFF. As DNA, the CDR3 is TGTGCCACCAGCAGAGCAGGGCCCCTGAACACCGGGGAGCTGTTTTTT.

V is TRBV19 and J is TRBJ1-2, with TRBD1 matching 7 bases. Per germline, CDR1 LNHDA and CDR2 SQIVND (reference sequence). The ends lost 11 bases at V and 1 base at J; junction bases unmatched: 13. The CDR3 contains 15 residues. This chain's CDR3 is CAPRQGTVDNYGYTF. CDR3 in DNA: TGTGCCCCGAGACAGGGTACCGTCGATAACTATGGCTACACCTTC.

This rearrangement joins TRBV11-2 to TRBJ2-7, with 10 bases lining up with TRBD2. V shed 4 bases, J shed 1 base, and the junction held 7 bases outside the gene matches. Looked up from germline, CDR1 is SGHAT and CDR2 is FQNNGV. The CDR3 runs 16 residues. In DNA form, the CDR3 reads TGTGCCAGCAGCTGGACGACTAGCGGGCCTTCCTACGAGCAGTACTTC. This sequence encodes CASSWTTSGPSYEQYF. Looking up the rest from reference TRBV11-2 and TRBJ2-7 gives the full variable domain: EAGVAQSPRYKIIEKRQSVAFWCNPISGHATLYWYQQILGQGPKLLIQFQNNGVVDDSQLPKDRFSAERLKGVDSTLKIQPAKLEDSAVYLCASSWTTSGPSYEQYFGPGTRLTVT.

This rearrangement joins TRBV5-6 to TRBJ2-1, with 8 bases lining up with TRBD2. CDR1 SGHDT and CDR2 YYEEEE come from the germline V gene. The J segment lost 6 bases and the V segment lost 4 bases, leaving 18 bases of the junction unmatched. The CDR3 loop spans 18 amino acids. The CDR3 loop is CASSANPPGLVMANEQFF. As DNA, the CDR3 is TGTGCCAGCAGCGCCAACCCCCCGGGACTAGTAATGGCCAATGAGCAGTTCTTC.

The rearrangement links TRBV7-2 to TRBJ2-1, with 7 nucleotides matching TRBD2. The germline V gene has CDR1 SGHTA and CDR2 FQGNSA. This CDR3 spans 14 amino acids. Trimming took 7 bases from V and 4 from J; bases not matched to a gene: 7. The CDR3 DNA sequence: TGTGCCAGCACCCCGAGGGGACTATACAATGAGCAGTTCTTC. Its translation is CASTPRGLYNEQFF.

This clone appeared once. This sequence joins TRBV5-1 and TRBJ2-1; possible D gene TRBD2, 5 bases. CDR1 and CDR2 from the germline V gene are SGHRS and YFSETQ. Deletions cut 3 bases from V and 8 bases from J, with 18 bases between. The CDR3 runs 15 residues. CDR3 sequence reads: CASSSKAPGGDEQFF. CDR3 sequence (DNA): TGCGCCAGCAGCTCTAAAGCCCCTGGAGGAGATGAGCAGTTCTTC.

This clone has a single count. The CDR3 here is CASSFQIYEQYF. The CDR3 DNA follows: TGTGCCAGCAGTTTCCAGATTTACGAGCAGTACTTC. J is TRBJ2-7 and V is TRBV28; D remains ambiguous. From germline, CDR1 is MDHEN and CDR2 SYDVKM. This CDR3 contains 12 residues. Trimming pared 3 bases from V and 4 bases from J, leaving 7 bases between.

This chain links TRBV10-1 with TRBJ2-7, with TRBD1 identical over 9 bases. The CDR3 is made up of 14 amino acids. Unmatched junction bases numbered 5, after V lost 7 bases and J lost 1 base. In germline, CDR1 is WNHNN, CDR2 SYGVQD (reference sequence). CDR3 region: CASIGDRDSYEQYF. In DNA form, the CDR3 reads TGCGCCAGCATTGGGGACAGGGATTCCTACGAGCAGTACTTC.

In DNA, the CDR3 is TGCAGCGTTGAAACCCTGAGGGATACGCAGTATTTT. It translates to CSVETLRDTQYF. The rearrangement links TRBV29-1 to TRBJ2-3; no reliable D call. Germline V gene lookup returns CDR1 SQVTM and CDR2 ANQGSEA. Trimming left V 2 bases short and J 6 bases short, with 9 bases between. There are 12 residues in the CDR3.

In DNA form, the CDR3 reads TGTGCCACCAGGGGCTTATTTGCTGAAGCTTTCTTT. It specifies CATRGLFAEAFF. The chain combines TRBV19 with TRBJ1-1, with D maybe TRBD1 (6 bases). Trimming pared 10 bases from V and 6 bases from J, leaving 15 bases between. The CDR3 consists of 12 residues. In germline, CDR1 is LNHDA, CDR2 SQIVND (reference sequence).

This sequence joins TRBV13 and TRBJ2-7; D ambiguous. The CDR3 runs to 14 residues. In germline, CDR1 is PRHDT, CDR2 FYEKMQ (reference sequence). With 4 bases removed from V and 6 bases from J, the gap between germline ends came to 16 bases. CDR3 sequence: CASSSAPGSSEQYF. In DNA form, the CDR3 reads TGTGCCAGCAGCTCGGCCCCAGGCTCTTCCGAGCAGTACTTC. The full variable domain, completed using reference TRBV13 and TRBJ2-7, is AAGVIQSPRHLIKEKRETATLKCYPIPRHDTVYWYQQGPGQDPQFLISFYEKMQSDKGSIPDRFSAQQFSDYHSELNMSSLELGDSALYFCASSSAPGSSEQYFGPGTRLTVT.

This clone was counted a single time. This sequence joins TRBV19 and TRBJ2-3, with D unresolved. Germline V gives CDR1 LNHDA, CDR2 SQIVND (reference sequence). V lost 3 bases, J lost 6 bases, and 10 bases lay in between. This CDR3 is 13 amino acids long. The CDR3 nucleotides read TGTGCCAGTAGTATGAGGTGGTTGGATACGCAGTATTTT. The encoded protein is CASSMRWLDTQYF.

This chain joins TRBV28 and TRBJ1-5; D might be TRBD1 (5 bases). The CDR3 spans 15 residues. Trimming cost V 3 bases and J 1 base, with 10 bases left between them. Germline V gene sequence: CDR1 MDHEN, CDR2 SYDVKM. The CDR3 bases are TGTGCCAGCAGTTTCACTCAGGGAAGCAATCAGCCCCAGCATTTT. Encoded protein: CASSFTQGSNQPQHF. Combining the CDR3 with reference TRBV28 and TRBJ1-5 gives the whole variable domain DVKVTQSSRYLVKRTGEKVFLECVQDMDHENMFWYRQDPGLGLRLIYFSYDVKMKEKGDIPEGYSVSREKKERFSLILESASTNQTSMYLCASSFTQGSNQPQHFGDGTRLSIL.

The chain joins TRBV5-5 to TRBJ2-7; 7 positions match TRBD2. CDR1 is SGHKS, CDR2 YYEKEE, per germline (reference sequence). The CDR3 length is 14 residues. Trimming took 4 bases from V and 3 from J; bases not matched to a gene: 7. CDR3 sequence: CASSPGRNRYEQYF. The DNA for the CDR3 is TGTGCCAGCAGCCCCGGGAGGAATCGCTACGAGCAGTACTTC. The variable domain in full, completed from reference TRBV5-5 and TRBJ2-7, reads DAGVTQSPTHLIKTRGQQVTLRCSPISGHKSVSWYQQVLGQGPQFIFQYYEKEERGRGNFPDRFSARQFPNYSSELNVNALLLGDSALYLCASSPGRNRYEQYFGPGTRLTVT.

The chain employs TRBV6-5 and TRBJ2-7; D perhaps matches TRBD2 (5 bases). The CDR3 spans 14 residues. Germline V gene data show CDR1 as MNHEY and CDR2 as SVGAGI. Trimming took 3 bases from V and 3 from J, leaving 12 bases between them. CDR3 sequence (DNA): TGTGCCAGCAGTTATGGGCCCGCGGGCTACGAGCAGTACTTC. It translates to CASSYGPAGYEQYF.

This sequence joins TRBV7-9 and TRBJ2-7; 8 nucleotides align to TRBD1. Germline V gene lookup returns CDR1 SEHNR and CDR2 FQNEAQ (reference sequence). The CDR3 covers 13 residues. J lost 7 bases, V lost 6 bases, and 8 bases had no gene match. The CDR3, as DNA: TGTGCCAGCAGTCAGTCCCGGGACAGGGAGCAGTACTTC. Translating gives CASSQSRDREQYF. Full variable domain (outside the CDR3, taken from reference TRBV7-9 and TRBJ2-7): DTGVSQNPRHKITKRGQNVTFRCDPISEHNRLYWYRQTLGQGPEFLTYFQNEAQLEKSRLLSDRFSAERPKGSFSTLEIQRTEQGDSAMYLCASSQSRDREQYFGPGTRLTVT.

J is TRBJ2-7 and V is TRBV5-5, with D possibly being TRBD1 (5 bases). The CDR3 covers 14 residues. Trimming left V 1 base short and J 3 bases short, with 11 bases between. The germline V gene encodes CDR1 SGHKS and CDR2 YYEKEE (reference sequence). CDR3 protein: CASSLIWGYYEQYF. The CDR3 bases are TGTGCCAGCAGCTTGATTTGGGGCTACTACGAGCAGTACTTC.

V gene TRBV6-5 combines with J gene TRBJ2-5, with TRBD1 as a possible D gene (5 bases). Germline V gives CDR1 MNHEY, CDR2 SVGAGI. The CDR3 totals 13 residues. The V end lost 6 bases, the J end lost 5 bases, and 13 bases lay between the germline ends. The CDR3 nucleotides are TGTGCCAGCAGGCGACAGTTAGGGGAGACCCAGTACTTC. Translating gives CASRRQLGETQYF.

The V call is TRBV29-1, the J call TRBJ2-7; TRBD1 might be the D (5 bases). The CDR3 is made up of 13 amino acids. Germline V CDR1 and CDR2: SQVTM, ANQGSEA. The V end was cut by 4 bases, the J end by 3 bases, with 13 bases between. The CDR3 loop reads CSVVTTGGYEQYF. Written as DNA, the CDR3 is TGCAGCGTTGTTACCACAGGTGGCTACGAGCAGTACTTC.

The rearrangement uses TRBV5-1 and TRBJ2-7; 13 bases are a match to TRBD2. CDR3 length: 16 residues. J lost 2 bases, V lost 4 bases, and 6 bases had no gene match. Germline values: CDR1 SGHRS, CDR2 YFSETQ. Here the CDR3 reads CASSRGLAGWTYEQYF. The CDR3 nucleotides read TGCGCCAGCAGCCGGGGACTAGCGGGGTGGACCTACGAGCAGTACTTC.

The rearrangement uses TRBV5-1 and TRBJ2-1, with D possibly being TRBD1 (6 bases). The CDR3 extends over 13 amino acids. Looked up from germline, CDR1 is SGHRS and CDR2 is YFSETQ. V shed 2 bases and J shed 9 bases, with 12 bases lying between them. The CDR3 is CASSLGQQFEQFF. In nucleotides, the CDR3 is TGCGCCAGCAGCTTAGGACAGCAATTTGAGCAGTTCTTC. The entire variable domain, with the rest obtained from reference TRBV5-1 and TRBJ2-1, is as follows: KAGVTQTPRYLIKTRGQQVTLSCSPISGHRSVSWYQQTPGQGLQFLFEYFSETQRNKGNFPGRFSGRQFSNSRSEMNVSTLELGDSALYLCASSLGQQFEQFFGPGTRLTVL.

The J gene is TRBJ2-7, the V gene TRBV6-1; possibly TRBD2 for D (6 bases). V shed 5 bases and J shed 3 bases, with 14 bases lying between them. This CDR3 contains 14 residues. Germline values: CDR1 MNHNS, CDR2 SASEGT. The CDR3 DNA is TGTGCCAGCAGTAGGAGGGCAGGGAACTACGAGCAGTACTTC. It codes for CASSRRAGNYEQYF.

The chain links TRBV11-2 to TRBJ2-7; 7 nucleotides agree with TRBD1. After removal of 4 bases from V and 0 bases from J, the junction contained 6 bases not matched to a gene. This CDR3 is built from 15 residues. The germline V gene encodes CDR1 SGHAT and CDR2 FQNNGV. CDR3 sequence reads: CASSWDRRLSYEQYF. CDR3 sequence (DNA): TGTGCCAGCAGCTGGGACAGACGTCTCTCCTACGAGCAGTACTTC.

J is TRBJ2-7 and V is TRBV30; tentatively, D is TRBD2 (6 bases). Per germline, CDR1 GTSNPN and CDR2 SVGIG (reference sequence). The CDR3 has 15 residues. The V end lost 3 bases, the J end lost 2 bases, and 17 bases lay between the germline ends. This CDR3 is CAWSPRAGVPYEQYF. In DNA, the CDR3 is TGTGCCTGGAGCCCCCGAGCGGGTGTTCCCTACGAGCAGTACTTC.

The gene calls are TRBV19 and TRBJ1-5, with D perhaps matching TRBD1 (5 bases). CDR3 size: 14 residues. Germline V gene sequence: CDR1 LNHDA, CDR2 SQIVND (reference sequence). V dropped 4 bases and J dropped 7 bases, with 14 bases sitting between them. The CDR3 nucleotides read TGTGCCAGTAGTAGCATGGGGCCAGGCCAGCCCCAGCATTTT. As protein: CASSSMGPGQPQHF.

The chain recombines TRBV5-1 with TRBJ1-1; TRBD1 agrees at 7 bases. Trimming cost V 3 bases and J 1 base; bases outside gene matches: 15. The CDR3 contains 18 residues. Germline V gene sequence: CDR1 SGHRS, CDR2 YFSETQ. The CDR3 bases are TGCGCCAGCAGCTCCGGCGGGTTTAGGGGGCCGCGGAACACTGAAGCTTTCTTT. Residues: CASSSGGFRGPRNTEAFF.

The gene calls are TRBV6-5 and TRBJ2-7, with 11 positions matching TRBD2. Germline trimming cut 3 bases from V and 4 bases from J; bases unmatched to any gene: 5. CDR3 length equals 15 residues. The germline V gene encodes CDR1 MNHEY and CDR2 SVGAGI. The CDR3, as DNA: TGTGCCAGCAGTTATACTAGCGGGAGACGTTACGAGCAGTACTTC. It is translated as CASSYTSGRRYEQYF.

About this clone itself: Different DNA sequences within this sample yield the same CDR3. The CDR3 loop is CASSLTGYTSRLSGANVLTF. The CDR3 DNA sequence: TGCGCCAGCAGCTTGACGGGGTATACTTCGAGGCTCTCTGGGGCCAACGTCCTGACTTTC. This chain connects TRBV5-1 to TRBJ2-6; D perhaps matches TRBD2 (5 bases). The V gene lost 1 base and the J gene lost 0 bases, with 20 bases spanning the gap. Germline lookup yields CDR1 SGHRS and CDR2 YFSETQ. There are 20 residues in the CDR3.